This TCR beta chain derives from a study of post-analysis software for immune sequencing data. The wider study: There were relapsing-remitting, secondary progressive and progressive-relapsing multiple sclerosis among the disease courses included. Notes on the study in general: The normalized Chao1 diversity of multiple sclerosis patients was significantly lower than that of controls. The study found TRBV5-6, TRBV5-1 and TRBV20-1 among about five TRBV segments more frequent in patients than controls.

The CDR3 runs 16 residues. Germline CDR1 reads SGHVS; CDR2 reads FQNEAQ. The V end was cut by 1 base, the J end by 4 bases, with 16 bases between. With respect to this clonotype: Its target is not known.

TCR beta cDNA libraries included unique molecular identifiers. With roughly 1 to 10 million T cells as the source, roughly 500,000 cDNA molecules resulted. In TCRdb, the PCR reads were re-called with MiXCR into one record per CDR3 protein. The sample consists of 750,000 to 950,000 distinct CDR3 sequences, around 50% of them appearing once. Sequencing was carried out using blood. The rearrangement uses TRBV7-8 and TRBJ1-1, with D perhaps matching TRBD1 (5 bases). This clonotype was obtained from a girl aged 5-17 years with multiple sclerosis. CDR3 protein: CASSLERFGGITEAFF. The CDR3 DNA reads TGTGCCAGCAGCTTAGAGCGGTTTGGGGGGATCACTGAAGCTTTCTTT.